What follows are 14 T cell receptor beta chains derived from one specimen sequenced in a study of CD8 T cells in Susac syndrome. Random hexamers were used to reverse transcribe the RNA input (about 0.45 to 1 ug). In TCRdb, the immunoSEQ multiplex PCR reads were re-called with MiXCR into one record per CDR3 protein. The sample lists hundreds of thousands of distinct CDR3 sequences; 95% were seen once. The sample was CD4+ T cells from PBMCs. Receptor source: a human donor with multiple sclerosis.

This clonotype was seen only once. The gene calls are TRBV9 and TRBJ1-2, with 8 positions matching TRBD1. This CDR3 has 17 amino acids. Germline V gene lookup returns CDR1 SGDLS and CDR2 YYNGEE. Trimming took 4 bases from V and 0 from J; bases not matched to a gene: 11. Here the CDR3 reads CASSLPGQGGSNYGYTF. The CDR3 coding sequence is TGTGCCAGCAGCCTACCCGGACAGGGAGGTTCTAACTATGGCTACACCTTC.

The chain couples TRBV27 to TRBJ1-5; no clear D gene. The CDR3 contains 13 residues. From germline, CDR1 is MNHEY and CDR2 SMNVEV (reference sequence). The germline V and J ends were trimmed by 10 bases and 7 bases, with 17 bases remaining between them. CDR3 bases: TGTGCCACCGCCGTGTACGCGGGGCAGCCCCAGCATTTT. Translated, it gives CATAVYAGQPQHF.

In nucleotides, the CDR3 is TGTGCCAGCAGCCAAGGGCTAGCGGGGGGCCAAGAGACCCAGTACTTC. Translating it yields CASSQGLAGGQETQYF. This chain connects TRBV4-2 to TRBJ2-5; 11 bases fit TRBD2. V was pared by 1 base and J by 1 base, with 2 bases of the junction left unmatched. Germline V gene data show CDR1 as LGHNA and CDR2 as YNFKEQ. The CDR3 loop spans 16 amino acids.

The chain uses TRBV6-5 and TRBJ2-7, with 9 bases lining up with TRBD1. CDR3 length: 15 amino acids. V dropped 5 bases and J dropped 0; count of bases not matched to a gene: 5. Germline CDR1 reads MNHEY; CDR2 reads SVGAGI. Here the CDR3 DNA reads TGTGCCAGCAGTCCCGGACAGGGGAGCTCCTACGAGCAGTACTTC. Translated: CASSPGQGSSYEQYF.

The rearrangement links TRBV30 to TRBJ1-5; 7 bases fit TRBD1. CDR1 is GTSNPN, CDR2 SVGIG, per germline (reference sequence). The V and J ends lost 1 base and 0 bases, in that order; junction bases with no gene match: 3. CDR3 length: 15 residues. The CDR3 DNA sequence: TGTGCCTGGAGTGGGGGACAGACTAGCAATCAGCCCCAGCATTTT. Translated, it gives CAWSGGQTSNQPQHF.

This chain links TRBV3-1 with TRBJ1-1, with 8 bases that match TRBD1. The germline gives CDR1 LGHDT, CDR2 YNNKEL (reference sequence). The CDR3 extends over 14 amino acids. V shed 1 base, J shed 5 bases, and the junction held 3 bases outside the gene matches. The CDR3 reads CASSQGTGWTEAFF. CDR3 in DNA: TGTGCCAGCAGCCAAGGGACAGGGTGGACTGAAGCTTTCTTT.

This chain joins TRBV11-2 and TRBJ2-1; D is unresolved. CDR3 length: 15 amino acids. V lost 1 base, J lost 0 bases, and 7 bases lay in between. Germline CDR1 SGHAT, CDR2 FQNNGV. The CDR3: CASSLGKGSYNEQFF. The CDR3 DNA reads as TGTGCCAGCAGCTTAGGGAAGGGCTCCTACAATGAGCAGTTCTTC.

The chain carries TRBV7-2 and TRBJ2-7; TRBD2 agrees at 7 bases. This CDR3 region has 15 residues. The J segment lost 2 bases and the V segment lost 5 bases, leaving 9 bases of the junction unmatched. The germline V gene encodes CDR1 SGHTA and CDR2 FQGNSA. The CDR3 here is CASSQQGTTTYEQYF. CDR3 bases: TGTGCCAGCAGCCAACAAGGGACTACCACCTACGAGCAGTACTTC.

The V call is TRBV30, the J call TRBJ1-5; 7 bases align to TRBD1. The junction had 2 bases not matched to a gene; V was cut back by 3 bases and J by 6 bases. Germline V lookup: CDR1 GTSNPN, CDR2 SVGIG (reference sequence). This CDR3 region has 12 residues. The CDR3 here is CAWRGGGQPQHF. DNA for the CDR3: TGTGCCTGGAGAGGGGGCGGTCAGCCCCAGCATTTT.

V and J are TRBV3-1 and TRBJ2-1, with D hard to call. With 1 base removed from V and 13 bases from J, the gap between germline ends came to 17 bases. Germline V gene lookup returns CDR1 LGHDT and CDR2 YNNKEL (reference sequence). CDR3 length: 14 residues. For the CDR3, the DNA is TGTGCCAGCAGCCAAGGACTCTCTCGTCGTCGACAGTTCTTC. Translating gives CASSQGLSRRRQFF.

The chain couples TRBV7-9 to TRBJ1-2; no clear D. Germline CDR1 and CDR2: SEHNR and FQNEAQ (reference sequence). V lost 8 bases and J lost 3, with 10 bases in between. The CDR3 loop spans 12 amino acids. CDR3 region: CASLQVHYGYTF. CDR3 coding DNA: TGTGCCAGCTTGCAGGTCCACTATGGCTACACCTTC.

DNA of the CDR3: TGTGCCACCAGTGAGCCAGACAGAAAGGGTGAGCAGTTCTTC. It is translated as CATSEPDRKGEQFF. This chain links TRBV24-1 with TRBJ2-1, with D perhaps TRBD1 (5 bases). V was pared by 4 bases and J by 9 bases, with 15 bases between. The germline V gene encodes CDR1 KGHDR and CDR2 SFDVKD. The CDR3 has 14 residues.

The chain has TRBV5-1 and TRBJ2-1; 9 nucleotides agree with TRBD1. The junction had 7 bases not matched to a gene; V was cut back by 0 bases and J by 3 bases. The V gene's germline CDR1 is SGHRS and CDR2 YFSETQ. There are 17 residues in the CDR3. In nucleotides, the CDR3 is TGCGCCAGCAGCTTGGTTCTTGGGGACAGGGTCTACAATGAGCAGTTCTTC. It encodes CASSLVLGDRVYNEQFF.

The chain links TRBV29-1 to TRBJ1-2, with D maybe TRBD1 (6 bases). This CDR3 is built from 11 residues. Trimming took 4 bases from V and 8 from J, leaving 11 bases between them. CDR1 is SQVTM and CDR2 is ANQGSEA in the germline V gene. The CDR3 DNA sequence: TGCAGCGTTGGGGGGGGCCGAGGCTACACCTTC. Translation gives CSVGGGRGYTF.